These 22 T cell receptor beta chains were all obtained from the same sample, sequenced in a study of T cell repertoires in cytomegalovirus infection. TCRdb re-derived calls from the reads in MiXCR, one entry per CDR3 protein. The sample lists about 230,000 distinct CDR3 sequences; approximately 22% were seen once. The sample comprised CD8+ T cells from PBMCs. These TCRs come from a human donor in good health (CMV status not recorded). Some clones in this sample may be carry-over from other donors' samples.

This clonotype showed up many times. The chain has TRBV12-3 or TRBV12-4 and TRBJ2-3, with TRBD2 matching 13 bases. V lost 4 bases, J lost 4 bases, and 14 bases stayed unmatched. This CDR3 spans 19 amino acids. CDR3 nucleotide sequence: TGTGCCAGCAGTTCGATGACTAGCGGGGGGCTTCCCGGTGCAGATACGCAGTATTTT. It specifies CASSSMTSGGLPGADTQYF.

For the CDR3, the DNA is TGTGCCAGCAGCTTGACTAGCGGGGTTTCTGATACGCAGTATTTT. Translating gives CASSLTSGVSDTQYF. The genes are TRBV7-3 and TRBJ2-3, with 11 positions matching TRBD2. Looked up from germline, CDR1 is SGHTA and CDR2 is FQGTGA. The length of the CDR3 is 15 residues. Trimming at V came to 3 bases and at J to 6 bases, leaving 5 bases not matched to a gene.

The sample holds many counts of this clonotype. The rearrangement links TRBV7-8 to TRBJ2-1, with a weak D call TRBD2 (6 bases). CDR3 size: 15 residues. V was trimmed by 1 base and J by 2 bases, leaving 9 bases between them. Germline loops: CDR1 SGHVS, CDR2 FQNEAQ. CDR3 in amino acids: CASSLVAGTYNEQFF. For the CDR3, the DNA is TGTGCCAGCAGCTTAGTCGCGGGAACCTACAATGAGCAGTTCTTC. The variable domain in full, completed from reference TRBV7-8 and TRBJ2-1, reads GAGVSQSPRYKVAKRGQDVALRCDPISGHVSLFWYQQALGQGPEFLTYFQNEAQLDKSGLPSDRFFAERPEGSVSTLKIQRTQQEDSAVYLCASSLVAGTYNEQFFGPGTRLTVL.

Only a few counts were recorded for this clonotype. The chain is built from TRBV28 and TRBJ1-4; 8 bases line up with TRBD1. Germline V gene lookup returns CDR1 MDHEN and CDR2 SYDVKM. This CDR3 contains 13 residues. The V and J ends lost 4 bases and 13 bases, in that order; junction bases with no gene match: 8. DNA for the CDR3: TGTGCCAGCAGTTCCCCACAGGGGGAGAGACTGTTTTTT. It yields the protein CASSSPQGERLFF.

This rearrangement joins TRBV15 to TRBJ2-1; D gene uncertain. V was trimmed by 0 bases and J by 9 bases, leaving 9 bases between them. The CDR3 runs to 13 residues. Germline values: CDR1 LNHNV, CDR2 YYDKDF (reference sequence). CDR3 region: CATSRDEATEQFF. Written as DNA, the CDR3 is TGTGCCACCAGCAGAGATGAGGCTACTGAGCAGTTCTTC. Variable domain in full (rest from reference TRBV15 and TRBJ2-1): DAMVIQNPRYQVTQFGKPVTLSCSQTLNHNVMYWYQQKSSQAPKLLFHYYDKDFNNEADTPDNFQSRRPNTSFCFLDIRSPGLGDTAMYLCATSRDEATEQFFGPGTRLTVL.

V and J are TRBV12-3 or TRBV12-4 and TRBJ2-5; D is undetermined. The CDR3 is made up of 14 amino acids. With 7 bases removed from V and 1 base from J, the gap between germline ends came to 13 bases. CDR3 residues: CASTLDPFQETQYF. Here the CDR3 DNA reads TGTGCCAGCACCCTCGACCCATTCCAAGAGACCCAGTACTTC.

The rearrangement joins TRBV12-3 or TRBV12-4 to TRBJ2-7, with D possibly TRBD2 on 5 matching bases. V was pared by 7 bases and J by 6 bases, with 13 bases between. The CDR3 covers 12 residues. Written as DNA, the CDR3 is TGTGCCAGCACCCCCGGCGGACTCGAGCAGTACTTC. This sequence encodes CASTPGGLEQYF.

This clonotype was seen a few times. V gene TRBV24-1 combines with J gene TRBJ2-2; D perhaps matches TRBD1 (5 bases). The V and J ends lost 5 bases and 4 bases respectively, with 13 bases between them. This CDR3 region has 15 residues. CDR1 is KGHDR and CDR2 is SFDVKD in the germline V gene. The CDR3 DNA is TGTGCCACCAGTGGATTCCAGGGAAGCACCGGGGAGCTGTTTTTT. Translating it yields CATSGFQGSTGELFF.

This clonotype appeared a single time. The rearrangement links TRBV5-4 to TRBJ1-3, with 8 bases fitting TRBD1. Germline V gives CDR1 SGHNT, CDR2 YYREEE (reference sequence). The CDR3 has 15 residues. Trimming removed 4 bases from V and 4 bases from J; junction bases left unmatched: 7. CDR3 amino acids: CASSPVAGGGNTIYF. The CDR3 nucleotides are TGTGCCAGCAGCCCGGTCGCAGGGGGCGGAAACACCATATATTTT. The complete variable domain, with remaining parts taken from reference TRBV5-4 and TRBJ1-3, reads ETGVTQSPTHLIKTRGQQVTLRCSSQSGHNTVSWYQQALGQGPQFIFQYYREEENGRGNFPPRFSGLQFPNYSSELNVNALELDDSALYLCASSPVAGGGNTIYFGEGSWLTVV.

In its sample, this clonotype was seen once. V gene TRBV2 combines with J gene TRBJ1-5, with D perhaps TRBD1 (6 bases). Germline CDR1 and CDR2: SNHLY and FYNNEI. The CDR3 extends over 13 amino acids. With 6 bases removed from V and 4 bases from J, the gap between germline ends came to 10 bases. CDR3 amino acids: CASSRQVNQPQHF. The CDR3 DNA reads TGTGCCAGCAGCCGACAGGTTAATCAGCCCCAGCATTTT.

The rearrangement links TRBV7-6 to TRBJ1-6, with D possibly matching TRBD1 (5 bases). CDR3 length: 15 residues. Trimming removed 5 bases at V and 9 bases at J, with 17 bases between. Germline-derived CDR1 and CDR2 are SGHVS and FNYEAQ. CDR3 loop: CASSQTIGAGSPLHF. CDR3 coding DNA: TGTGCCAGCAGCCAGACGATCGGGGCAGGTTCACCCCTCCACTTT.

The chain joins TRBV4-1 to TRBJ1-5; D is possibly TRBD1 (6 bases). The CDR3 is 14 residues long. Trimming cost V 5 bases and J 7 bases, with 15 bases left between them. Germline loops: CDR1 MGHRA, CDR2 YSYEKL. The DNA of the CDR3 is TGCGCCAGCAGCACCAGACAGGCTCGACAGCCCCAGCATTTT. Its translation is CASSTRQARQPQHF.

The gene calls are TRBV6-6 and TRBJ2-7; tentatively, D is TRBD1 (6 bases). This CDR3 comprises 14 residues. The germline gives CDR1 MNHNY, CDR2 SVGAGI (reference sequence). The V gene lost 1 base and the J gene lost 0 bases, with 7 bases spanning the gap. The CDR3 bases are TGTGCCAGCAGTTACTACAGGGTCTCCTACGAGCAGTACTTC. Protein product: CASSYYRVSYEQYF.

This clonotype was detected many times. This chain joins TRBV7-3 and TRBJ2-5; 9 bases fit TRBD1. J was trimmed by 5 bases and V by 1 base; bases with no gene match: 8. The CDR3 is 16 residues long. From germline, CDR1 is SGHTA and CDR2 FQGTGA. CDR3 nucleotides: TGTGCCAGCAGCTTAAAAGGCTTACAGGGGGCTGAGACCCAGTACTTC. As protein: CASSLKGLQGAETQYF.

The chain joins TRBV28 to TRBJ2-6, with D hard to call. V lost 5 bases, J lost 1 base, and 9 bases lay in between. The CDR3 has 15 amino acids. CDR1 is MDHEN and CDR2 is SYDVKM in the germline V gene. The CDR3 here is CASSRIPSGANVLTF. CDR3 sequence (DNA): TGTGCCAGCAGTCGCATCCCTTCTGGGGCCAACGTCCTGACTTTC. Together with reference TRBV28 and TRBJ2-6, the CDR3 gives the full variable domain: DVKVTQSSRYLVKRTGEKVFLECVQDMDHENMFWYRQDPGLGLRLIYFSYDVKMKEKGDIPEGYSVSREKKERFSLILESASTNQTSMYLCASSRIPSGANVLTFGAGSRLTVL.

The chain combines TRBV28 with TRBJ1-5; 7 nucleotides match TRBD1. The germline CDR1 and CDR2 sequences are MDHEN and SYDVKM. V dropped 3 bases and J dropped 9; count of bases not matched to a gene: 8. The CDR3 runs to 14 residues. The CDR3 is CASSFRTGSSPQHF. In DNA form, the CDR3 reads TGTGCCAGCAGTTTCAGGACAGGTTCTTCGCCCCAGCATTTT.

Only a few counts were recorded for this clonotype. The CDR3 protein is CASSFPGGGDTQYF. In nucleotides, the CDR3 is TGTGCCAGCAGCTTTCCCGGAGGGGGTGATACGCAGTATTTT. The chain joins TRBV7-9 to TRBJ2-3; D may match TRBD1 or TRBD2 (6 bases each). Between the trimmed V and J ends, which lost 3 bases and 6 bases, there was a span of 13 bases. CDR3 length: 14 residues. The germline CDR1 and CDR2 sequences are SEHNR and FQNEAQ (reference sequence).

As to this clonotype: At one end, the junction sequence differs from germline, possibly due to a read error. The V gene is TRBV11-2, the J gene TRBJ2-7, with 9 bases identical to TRBD1. The germline V gene has CDR1 SGHAT and CDR2 FQNNGV. This CDR3 spans 16 amino acids. CDR3 sequence (DNA): TGTGCCAGCAGCTTAGTAATGGGACAGGGTGCCTACGAGCAGTACTTT. The encoded protein is CASSLVMGQGAYEQYF. Filled out from reference TRBV11-2 and TRBJ2-7, the complete variable domain reads EAGVAQSPRYKIIEKRQSVAFWCNPISGHATLYWYQQILGQGPKLLIQFQNNGVVDDSQLPKDRFSAERLKGVDSTLKIQPAKLEDSAVYLCASSLVMGQGAYEQYFGPGTRLTVT.

The rearrangement joins TRBV28 to TRBJ1-1, with 7 bases aligning to TRBD1. The CDR3 is made up of 15 amino acids. V was pared by 2 bases and J by 1 base, with 4 bases of the junction left unmatched. The V gene's germline CDR1 is MDHEN and CDR2 SYDVKM. CDR3 amino acids: CASSLDRVPNTEAFF. Written as DNA, the CDR3 is TGTGCCAGCAGTTTAGACAGGGTACCGAACACTGAAGCTTTCTTT.

This clonotype was recorded once. V usage is TRBV9 and J usage is TRBJ2-1; TRBD2 matches 8 bases. The V gene end was trimmed by 3 bases and the J gene end by 10 bases; junction bases not matched to a gene: 15. The CDR3 has 16 amino acids. Germline V lookup: CDR1 SGDLS, CDR2 YYNGEE. Here the CDR3 DNA reads TGTGCCAGCAGCGGGGGAGAGGGACGGGGGGGCAGGGAGCAGTTCTTC. Translation gives CASSGGEGRGGREQFF.

The chain combines TRBV5-1 with TRBJ1-1; D is undetermined. The V end was cut by 5 bases, the J end by 4 bases, with 12 bases between. Per germline, CDR1 SGHRS and CDR2 YFSETQ. The length of the CDR3 is 13 residues. The CDR3: CASSFTVGTEAFF. The CDR3 region has the DNA TGCGCCAGCAGTTTTACAGTGGGCACTGAAGCTTTCTTT.

The chain combines TRBV20-1 with TRBJ2-1, with 8 bases identical to TRBD2. This CDR3 has 13 residues. Germline lookup yields CDR1 DFQATT and CDR2 SNEGSKA (reference sequence). Trimming at V came to 3 bases and at J to 2 bases, leaving 0 bases not matched to a gene. CDR3 in amino acids: CSARRGAYNEQFF. The CDR3 bases are TGCAGTGCTAGGCGGGGGGCCTACAATGAGCAGTTCTTC.